This T cell receptor beta chain was captured by sequencing in a study of blood T cell repertoires in COVID-19. At the level of the study: The cDNA or gDNA used as material had been derived from T cells, B-cell-depleted T cells, or PBMCs.

The CDR3 is made up of 14 amino acids. V lost 5 bases to trimming and J lost 10 bases, with 15 bases between them. Germline V gene lookup returns CDR1 MNHEY and CDR2 SVGEGT. The authors' processing: Estimation of nucleated cell counts was performed using reference gene primer amplification. Sequencing was performed with immunoSEQ multiplex PCR; in TCRdb, only in-frame clones are kept and a portion is missing. From that table come the V and J calls and clone size; the DNA was used to work out D and trimming. The sample has 300,000 to 400,000 clones; over 75% are singletons. The sequencing sample was made of peripheral blood. The source is a woman in her forties or fifties who had recovered from COVID-19. The chain joins TRBV6-2 or TRBV6-3 to TRBJ1-6; TRBD1 is a possible D gene (6 bases). The CDR3 loop reads CASSRTGPESPLHF. The DNA for the CDR3 is TGTGCCAGCAGTCGTACAGGGCCGGAATCACCCCTCCACTTT.